The present entry profiles one T cell receptor (beta chain) with its context. The data originate from a study of blood T cell repertoires in COVID-19. This CDR3 is built from 13 residues. The germline V gene has CDR1 SNHLY and CDR2 FYNNEI. J lost 10 bases, V lost 6 bases, and 5 bases had no gene match. TCRdb's copy holds only in-frame clones and misses some; the assay was immunoSEQ multiplex PCR. Here the sample spans some 200,000 clones, about 86% being singletons. The chain joins TRBV2 to TRBJ1-6, with TRBD1 identical over 8 bases. Sequencing input: peripheral blood. The clonotype originates from a human donor with acute or convalescent COVID-19. The donor label of this sample is uncertain. The CDR3 bases are TGTGCCAGCAGCGAGACAGGGGTATCACCCCTCCACTTT. Its translation: CASSETGVSPLHF.